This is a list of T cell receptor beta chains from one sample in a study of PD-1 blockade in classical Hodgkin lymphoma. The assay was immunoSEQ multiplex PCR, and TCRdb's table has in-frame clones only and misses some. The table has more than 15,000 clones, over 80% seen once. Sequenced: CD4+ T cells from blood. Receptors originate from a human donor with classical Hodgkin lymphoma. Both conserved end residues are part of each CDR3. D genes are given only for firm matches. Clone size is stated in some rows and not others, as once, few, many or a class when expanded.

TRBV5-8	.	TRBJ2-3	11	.	CASSLRDTQYF	TGTGCCAGCAGCTTGAGGGATACGCAGTATTTT
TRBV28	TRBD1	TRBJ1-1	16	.	CASSLWAGQGNTEAFF	TGTGCCAGCAGTTTATGGGCGGGACAGGGGAACACTGAAGCTTTCTTT
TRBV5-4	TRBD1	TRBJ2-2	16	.	CASSLAAGGGGEELFF	TGTGCCAGCAGCTTGGCCGCAGGGGGCGGAGGGGAGGAGCTGTTTTTT
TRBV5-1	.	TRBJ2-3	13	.	CASSFSGGDTQYF	TGCGCCAGCAGCTTCTCAGGGGGGGATACGCAGTATTTT
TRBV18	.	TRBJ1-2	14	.	CASSPRSGPGGYTF	TGTGCCAGCTCCCCAAGATCGGGTCCTGGTGGCTACACCTTC
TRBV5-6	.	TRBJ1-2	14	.	CASSGDGSVSGYTF	TGTGCCAGCAGCGGGGACGGGTCAGTCAGCGGCTACACCTTC
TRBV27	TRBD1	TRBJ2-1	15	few	CASRVRDRVYNEQFF	TGTGCCAGCAGAGTCCGGGACAGGGTTTACAATGAGCAGTTCTTC
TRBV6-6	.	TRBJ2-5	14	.	CTSSVAGGKETQYF	TGTACCAGCAGCGTAGCTGGGGGGAAAGAGACCCAGTACTTC
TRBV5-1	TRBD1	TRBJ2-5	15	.	CASSWGQVHQETQYF	TGCGCCAGCAGTTGGGGACAGGTCCACCAAGAGACCCAGTACTTC
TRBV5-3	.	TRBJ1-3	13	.	CASRDRGGHTIYF	TGTGCCAGCAGGGACCGAGGAGGGCACACCATATATTTT
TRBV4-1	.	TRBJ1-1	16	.	CASSQSDAPGNTEAFF	TGCGCCAGCAGCCAAAGCGATGCCCCGGGGAACACTGAAGCTTTCTTT
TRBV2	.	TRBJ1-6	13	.	CASSEGTPEPLHF	TGTGCCAGCAGTGAAGGGACACCAGAACCCCTCCACTTT
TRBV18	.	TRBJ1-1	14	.	CASSLRALNTEAFF	TGTGCCAGCTCACTGCGGGCCCTTAACACTGAAGCTTTCTTT
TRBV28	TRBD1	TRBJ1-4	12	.	CATGTGFEKLFF	TGTGCCACGGGGACAGGGTTCGAAAAACTGTTTTTT
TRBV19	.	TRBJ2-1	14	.	CASSVSSWGNEQFF	TGTGCCAGTAGTGTTTCAAGCTGGGGCAATGAGCAGTTCTTC
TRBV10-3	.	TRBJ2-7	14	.	CAISESYRGYEQYF	TGTGCCATCAGTGAGTCTTATAGAGGCTACGAGCAGTACTTC
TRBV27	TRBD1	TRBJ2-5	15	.	CASRRTGGWQETQYF	TGTGCCAGCAGACGAACAGGGGGCTGGCAAGAGACCCAGTACTTC
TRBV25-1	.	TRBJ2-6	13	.	CASSPSGANVLTF	TGTGCCAGCAGCCCCTCGGGGGCCAACGTCCTGACTTTC
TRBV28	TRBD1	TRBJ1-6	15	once	CASSFRDRGNSPLHF	TGTGCCAGCAGTTTCAGGGACAGGGGAAATTCACCCCTCCACTTT
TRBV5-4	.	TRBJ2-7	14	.	CASSFGSTSYEQYF	TGTGCCAGCAGCTTCGGATCAACCTCCTACGAGCAGTACTTC
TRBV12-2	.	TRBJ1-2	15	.	CASRSPSKDNYGYTF	TGTGCAAGTCGCTCCCCATCAAAGGATAACTATGGCTACACCTTC
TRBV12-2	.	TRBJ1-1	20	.	CASRLGHFPGGIRWGTEAFF	TGTGCAAGTCGCTTAGGACACTTCCCCGGCGGAATTAGGTGGGGCACTGAAGCTTTCTTT
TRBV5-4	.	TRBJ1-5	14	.	CASSFRGSNQPQHF	TGTGCCAGCAGCTTTCGGGGAAGCAATCAGCCCCAGCATTTT
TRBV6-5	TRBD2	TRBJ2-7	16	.	CASSYTGGLQVGEQYF	TGTGCCAGCAGTTACACGGGGGGACTACAGGTCGGCGAGCAGTACTTC
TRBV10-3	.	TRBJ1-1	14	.	CAISEVGRDTEAFF	TGTGCCATCAGTGAGGTCGGGAGAGATACTGAAGCTTTCTTT
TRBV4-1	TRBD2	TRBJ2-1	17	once	CASSQGSGGKRWNEQFF	TGCGCCAGCAGCCAGGGCAGCGGGGGGAAACGGTGGAATGAGCAGTTCTTC
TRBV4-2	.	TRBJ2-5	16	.	CASSQAQFTPPGTQYF	TGTGCCAGCAGCCAGGCCCAGTTTACTCCTCCTGGGACCCAGTACTTC
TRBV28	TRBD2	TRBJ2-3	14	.	CASSLAGSTDTQYF	TGTGCCAGCAGCCTAGCGGGAAGCACAGATACGCAGTATTTT
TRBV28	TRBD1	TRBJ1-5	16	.	CASSLTAGGRGQPQHF	TGTGCCAGCAGTTTAACGGCAGGGGGCCGGGGCCAGCCCCAGCATTTT
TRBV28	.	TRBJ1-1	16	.	CASSLRSVPRSTEAFF	TGTGCCAGCAGTTTAAGGTCAGTTCCGCGCTCCACTGAAGCTTTCTTT
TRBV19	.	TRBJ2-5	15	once	CASSIGQVFPETQYF	TGTGCCAGTAGTATAGGGCAGGTCTTTCCAGAGACCCAGTACTTC
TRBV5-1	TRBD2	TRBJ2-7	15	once	CASSLTSGKTYEQYF	TGCGCCAGCAGCTTGACTAGCGGGAAGACGTACGAGCAGTACTTC
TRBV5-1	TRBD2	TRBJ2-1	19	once	CASSLAAAGGWSSYNEQFF	TGCGCCAGCAGCTTGGCGGCGGCGGGGGGCTGGAGCTCCTACAATGAGCAGTTCTTC
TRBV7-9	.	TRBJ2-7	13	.	CASSLAGGYEQYF	TGTGCCAGCAGCTTAGCGGGGGGCTACGAGCAGTACTTC
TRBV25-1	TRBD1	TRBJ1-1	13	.	CASSTPGGTEAFF	TGTGCCAGCAGCACCCCAGGGGGTACTGAAGCTTTCTTT
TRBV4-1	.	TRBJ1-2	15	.	CASSQPDRLNYGYTF	TGCGCCAGCAGCCAACCTGACAGACTTAACTATGGCTACACCTTC
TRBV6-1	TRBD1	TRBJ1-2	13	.	CASSFDRDYGYTF	TGTGCCAGCAGCTTTGACAGGGACTATGGCTACACCTTC
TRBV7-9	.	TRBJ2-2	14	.	CASTDELRGTELFF	TGTGCCAGCACCGATGAGCTGAGGGGAACGGAGCTGTTTTTT
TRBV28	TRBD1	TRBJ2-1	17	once	CASSSWDSLQKNNEQFF	TGTGCCAGCAGTTCCTGGGACAGCCTACAAAAAAACAATGAGCAGTTCTTC
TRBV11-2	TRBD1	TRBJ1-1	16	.	CASSREPTGALTEAFF	TGTGCCAGCAGCCGAGAACCCACAGGGGCCCTGACTGAAGCTTTCTTT
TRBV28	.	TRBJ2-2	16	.	CASSFPAGKYTGELFF	TGTGCCAGCAGTTTTCCGGCGGGAAAGTACACCGGGGAGCTGTTTTTT
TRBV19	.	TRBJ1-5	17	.	CASSTQRLGGSNQPQHF	TGTGCCAGTAGTACTCAACGCCTGGGGGGGAGCAATCAGCCCCAGCATTTT
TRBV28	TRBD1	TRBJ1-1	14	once	CASGSGGLYTEAFF	TGTGCCAGCGGATCAGGGGGCCTATACACTGAAGCTTTCTTT
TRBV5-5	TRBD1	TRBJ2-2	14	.	CASSLGGGPGELFF	TGTGCCAGCAGCTTGGGAGGGGGCCCCGGGGAGCTGTTTTTT
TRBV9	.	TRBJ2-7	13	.	CASSGQGHYEQYF	TGTGCCAGCAGCGGTCAGGGGCACTACGAGCAGTACTTC
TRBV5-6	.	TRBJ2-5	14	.	CASSPGMAVEAQYF	TGTGCCAGCAGCCCCGGGATGGCGGTGGAGGCCCAGTACTTC